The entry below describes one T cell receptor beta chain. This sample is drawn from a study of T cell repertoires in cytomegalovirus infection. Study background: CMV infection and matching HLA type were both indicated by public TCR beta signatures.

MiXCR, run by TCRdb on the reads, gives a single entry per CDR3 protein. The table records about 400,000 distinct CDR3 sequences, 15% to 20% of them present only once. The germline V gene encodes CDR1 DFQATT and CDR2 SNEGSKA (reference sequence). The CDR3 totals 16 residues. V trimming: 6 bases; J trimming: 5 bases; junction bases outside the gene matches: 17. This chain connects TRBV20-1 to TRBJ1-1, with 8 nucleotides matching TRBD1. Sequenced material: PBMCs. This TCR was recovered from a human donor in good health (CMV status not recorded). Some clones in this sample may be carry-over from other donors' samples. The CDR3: CSARTWGQGASTEAFF. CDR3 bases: TGCAGTGCCAGAACTTGGGGGCAGGGGGCTTCAACTGAAGCTTTCTTT.